A single T cell receptor beta chain is shown here with its context. No antigen is known for it. There are no base qualities to consult, and no much larger clone falls within one base. The germline V gene specifies SNHLY as CDR1 and FYNNEI as CDR2. The junction shows trimming of 4 bases on V and 3 bases on J, plus 14 bases between the germline ends. The CDR3, cysteine through phenylalanine, is 15 amino acids long. The retained sequence is limited to the CDR3, 45 bases, with the frame set at the first base. The record originates from a study of CD8+ T cells in alopecia areata (dated by TCRdb to the late 2010s). At the level of the whole study: The treated patients, all with moderate-to-severe alopecia areata, were enrolled in an open-label pilot trial of oral tofacitinib given at 5 to 10 mg twice daily. In humans, TCRbeta sequencing was performed on scalp tissue and on sorted CD4+ and CD8+ peripheral blood T cells from healthy controls and from patients with patchy or totalis/universalis alopecia areata. To study T cell clonal expansion in alopecia areata, the researchers applied high-throughput TCRbeta sequencing to both the C3H/HeJ mouse model and human patients. For the treated patients, the SALT score, which quantifies what percentage of scalp surface area is affected, served as the measure of disease severity. Scalp clonality was compared among normal scalp (n=4), patchy alopecia areata scalp (n=8), and alopecia totalis/universalis scalp (n=8). Amplification of TCRbeta CDR3 regions was done by immunoSEQ multiplex PCR using 35 Vbeta forward primers and 13 Jbeta reverse primers. RNA was obtained with the PAXgene miRNA kit for fixed scalp, the miRNeasy kit for PBMCs, and the RNeasy kit for mouse skin. Tofacitinib was administered for 6 to 18 months, and 6 months of follow-up off drug were then conducted to assess delayed response and recurrence. Tofacitinib-treated patients had biopsies at baseline and at 4 and 24 weeks of treatment, with a later scalp biopsy in several patients.

Per the publication, the time point label means: 24 weeks on oral tofacitinib. The treatment or condition tag for this specimen amounts to: oral pan-JAK inhibitor, 5-10 mg twice daily. Lesional scalp punch biopsies and peripheral blood were obtained from alopecia areata patients. PBMCs were isolated by density centrifugation and stained for CD3, CD4 and CD8, and CD4+ and CD8+ T cells were sorted on a FACSAria. The full study reports these points: Tofacitinib significantly lowered scalp clonality and the number of expanded CD8+ clones among the top 100 scalp clones. During tofacitinib treatment, many expanded lesional clones remained in scalp and blood, and this persistence may partly explain relapse after treatment is stopped. Shared TCR sequences between patients were less evident than in mice, which may be partly attributable to HLA diversity in the patient population. Because the treated cohort was small and had only one nonresponder, larger studies are needed to examine links between baseline CD8+ expansion and response. Unlike mouse skin, which is dominated by gammadelta T cells, normal human skin has resident alphabeta T cells that are also sequenced, and this complicates analysis of the scalp TCR repertoire. Compared with normal scalp, lesional scalp had higher clonality and more expanded CD8+ clones, particularly in alopecia totalis/universalis, a pattern that suggests antigenic drive.

Preparation of the library involved the immunoSEQ multiplex PCR assay. RNA was extracted from all samples and reverse transcribed into cDNA, which served as template for TCR sequencing. First-strand cDNA was synthesized with SuperScript III using a 2:1 mix of oligo-dT and random hexamers. Amplification bias was assessed with a synthetic immune receptor repertoire, and residual bias was removed computationally. Processing in the source paper ran as follows. Raw reads were preprocessed to remove errors, and CDR3 was defined according to IMGT conventions as the region from the conserved cysteine to phenylalanine. To get clonality, Shannon entropy was normalized by log2 of the number of productive unique TCRs and the result was subtracted from 1. CD4 or CD8 identity of scalp clones was inferred by cross-referencing scalp TCRbeta sequences with sorted blood CD4 and CD8 repertoires. The source is immuneACCESS, and TCRdb retained only in-frame sequences with V and J called. Part of the clones is not carried over; for the studies checked, unresolved V genes explain less than half of this, and the remainder is unexplained. The V and J calls and clone size are taken from that table; D and trimming were inferred from the DNA. The sample table holds more than 90,000 clones, of which roughly 50% were seen once. The ten top clones hold 10% to 15% of the sample.

Here the chain combines TRBV2 and TRBJ2-3; no confident D gene assignment can be made. The sequencing here drew on CD8+ T cells sorted from blood, taken at week 24, from a patient treated with tofacitinib. This TCR came from a human donor with alopecia areata. The nucleotide sequence reads as follows: TGTGCCAGCAGTGTCGAGACGGGTGAGACAGATACGCAGTATTTT. It encodes CASSVETGETDTQYF. With the rest looked up from the reference TRBV2 and TRBJ2-3 genes rather than sequenced, the full variable domain is EPEVTQTPSHQVTQMGQEVILRCVPISNHLYFYWYRQILGQKVEFLVSFYNNEISEKSEIFDDQFSVERPDGSNFTLKIRSTKLEDSAMYFCASSVETGETDTQYFGPGTRLTVL.